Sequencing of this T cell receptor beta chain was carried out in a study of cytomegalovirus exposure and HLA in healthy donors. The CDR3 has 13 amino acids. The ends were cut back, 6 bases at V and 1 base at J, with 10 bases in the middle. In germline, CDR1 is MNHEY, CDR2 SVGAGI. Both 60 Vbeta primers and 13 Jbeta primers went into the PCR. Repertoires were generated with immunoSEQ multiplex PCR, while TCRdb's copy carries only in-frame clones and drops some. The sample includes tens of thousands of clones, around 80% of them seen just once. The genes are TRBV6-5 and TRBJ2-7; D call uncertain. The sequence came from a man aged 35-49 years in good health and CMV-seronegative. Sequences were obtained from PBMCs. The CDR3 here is CASRFQKSYEQYF. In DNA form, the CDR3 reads TGTGCCAGCAGGTTCCAGAAGTCCTACGAGCAGTACTTC.